Each of the 23 T cell receptor beta chains below was sequenced from the same sample in a study of cytomegalovirus exposure and HLA in healthy donors. Only in-frame clones appear in the TCRdb table, and some are missing; sequencing was by immunoSEQ multiplex PCR. This table holds 200,000 or so clones, about nine tenths found once. Source material: PBMCs. The receptor source for this set is a woman aged 18 to 35 in good health and CMV-seropositive.

V and J are TRBV6-5 and TRBJ2-5; a possible D gene is TRBD2 (6 bases). The CDR3 is 15 residues long. The germline V gene has CDR1 MNHEY and CDR2 SVGAGI. V was pared by 0 bases and J by 3 bases, with 11 bases between. CDR3 loop: CASSYSNRGKETQYF. The CDR3 DNA follows: TGTGCCAGCAGTTACTCGAACCGGGGGAAAGAGACCCAGTACTTC.

Of note for this clone: Compared with germline, one end of the junction differs, possibly owing to a read error. The chain has TRBV7-9 and TRBJ2-3; TRBD2 aligns across 11 bases. Per germline, CDR1 SEHNR and CDR2 FQNEAQ (reference sequence). The CDR3 loop spans 16 amino acids. The CDR3 DNA reads as TGTGCCAGCAGCCTAGCCGGGACTAGCGGCCCAGATACGCAGTATTTT. Translation gives CASSLAGTSGPDTQYF.

In DNA form, the CDR3 reads TGTGCCAGCAGTGAACCTCGACAGTTCCCTGAAGCTTTCTTT. Translation: CASSEPRQFPEAFF. This chain joins TRBV2 and TRBJ1-1; tentative D call: TRBD1 (5 bases). The V end was cut by 2 bases, the J end by 6 bases, with 13 bases between. This CDR3 has 14 residues. Per germline, CDR1 SNHLY and CDR2 FYNNEI.

This clone was counted between two and nine times. The V call is TRBV19, the J call TRBJ1-1, with D unclear. This CDR3 is 14 amino acids long. Germline CDR1 and CDR2: LNHDA and SQIVND (reference sequence). V was clipped by 3 bases and J by 6 bases, with 14 bases between them. CDR3 in amino acids: CASSIPSHGAEAFF. The CDR3 region has the DNA TGTGCCAGTAGTATTCCCTCCCACGGGGCTGAAGCTTTCTTT.

The chain employs TRBV29-1 and TRBJ2-5; 8 bases agree with TRBD1. V lost 7 bases to trimming and J lost 6 bases; unmatched junction nucleotides: 10. Germline loops: CDR1 SQVTM, CDR2 ANQGSEA. The CDR3 covers 13 residues. The CDR3 coding sequence is TGCAGCGCCGTGGGGCGGGACAGGAAGACCCAGTACTTC. Its protein product is CSAVGRDRKTQYF.

The genes are TRBV9 and TRBJ2-3, with 8 bases matching TRBD1. V dropped 4 bases and J dropped 2; count of bases not matched to a gene: 12. Germline V gene sequence: CDR1 SGDLS, CDR2 YYNGEE. This CDR3 spans 17 amino acids. The CDR3 DNA reads TGTGCCAGCAGCACCCATCACCGGGACAGGATCACAGATACGCAGTATTTT. The encoded protein is CASSTHHRDRITDTQYF.

The chain recombines TRBV6-1 with TRBJ2-7, with D maybe TRBD2 (6 bases). From germline, CDR1 is MNHNS and CDR2 SASEGT. This CDR3 region has 13 residues. V was trimmed by 2 bases and J by 2 bases, leaving 7 bases between them. CDR3 DNA: TGTGCCAGCAGTGAATGGGGGGCCTACGAGCAGTACTTC. Amino acids: CASSEWGAYEQYF.

DNA of the CDR3: TGTGCCAGCAGTGAATATGGGGCGGAAGCTTTCTTT. Its protein product is CASSEYGAEAFF. The chain recombines TRBV25-1 with TRBJ1-1; possibly TRBD1 for D (5 bases). The CDR3 is 12 amino acids. The germline gives CDR1 MGHDK, CDR2 SYGVNS. The V and J ends lost 0 bases and 8 bases respectively, with 7 bases between them.

This chain joins TRBV30 and TRBJ2-7; 9 positions agree with TRBD2. CDR1 is GTSNPN, CDR2 SVGIG, per germline (reference sequence). The CDR3 covers 15 residues. V was pared by 0 bases and J by 7 bases, with 10 bases of the junction left unmatched. CDR3 DNA sequence: TGTGCCTGGAGTGTGGGGATAGCGGGAGAGGTTGAGCAGTACTTC. Amino acid sequence: CAWSVGIAGEVEQYF.

The chain employs TRBV11-3 and TRBJ2-1; 8 bases map to TRBD1. Germline-derived CDR1 and CDR2 are SGHNT and YENEEA. This CDR3 contains 13 residues. Unmatched junction bases numbered 2, after V lost 4 bases and J lost 6 bases. CDR3 in amino acids: CASSSDRANEQFF. The CDR3 DNA follows: TGTGCCAGCAGCTCGGACAGGGCCAATGAGCAGTTCTTC.

The gene calls are TRBV27 and TRBJ1-1; weak D call: TRBD1 (5 bases). CDR3 length: 14 amino acids. Germline CDR1 is MNHEY and CDR2 is SMNVEV (reference sequence). The V and J ends lost 1 base and 6 bases respectively, with 12 bases between them. The CDR3 DNA reads as TGTGCCAGCAGTTTATTGGGGGGTGGCTCTGAAGCTTTCTTT. This sequence encodes CASSLLGGGSEAFF.

The chain has TRBV6-5 and TRBJ2-7, with 9 bases matching TRBD2. This CDR3 contains 15 residues. Germline trimming cut 4 bases from V and 2 bases from J; bases unmatched to any gene: 6. Germline values: CDR1 MNHEY, CDR2 SVGAGI. The CDR3, as DNA: TGTGCCAGCAGTTCTCCTGGCGGGAGGGCCTACGAGCAGTACTTC. Translation: CASSSPGGRAYEQYF.

This clone has just one count. This chain links TRBV7-6 with TRBJ1-5; D gene uncertain. Looked up from germline, CDR1 is SGHVS and CDR2 is FNYEAQ. Trimming left V 4 bases short and J 4 bases short, with 11 bases between. The CDR3 covers 14 residues. The CDR3 protein is CASSSLVENQPQHF. CDR3 DNA: TGTGCCAGCAGCTCCCTCGTGGAGAATCAGCCCCAGCATTTT.

This clone came up many times. This chain links TRBV5-1 with TRBJ1-2; TRBD1 matches at 7 bases. The CDR3 runs to 14 residues. Trimming at V came to 0 bases and at J to 5 bases, leaving 4 bases not matched to a gene. Looked up from germline, CDR1 is SGHRS and CDR2 is YFSETQ. CDR3 sequence: CASSLVGQNYGYTF. DNA of the CDR3: TGCGCCAGCAGCTTGGTGGGACAGAATTATGGCTACACCTTC.

This chain uses TRBV5-1 with TRBJ1-2, with D hard to call. V was trimmed by 2 bases and J by 3 bases, leaving 11 bases between them. The CDR3 extends over 14 amino acids. Germline V lookup: CDR1 SGHRS, CDR2 YFSETQ. CDR3 DNA sequence: TGCGCCAGCAGCTTTAGGAGCGGACACTATGGCTACACCTTC. It specifies CASSFRSGHYGYTF.

This sequence joins TRBV25-1 and TRBJ2-7; TRBD2 aligns across 9 bases. CDR1 is MGHDK and CDR2 is SYGVNS in the germline V gene. With 5 bases clipped from V and 4 bases from J, the junction kept 9 bases outside the gene matches. This CDR3 comprises 15 residues. The CDR3 region has the DNA TGTGCCAGCAGTATCAGCGGGGGGAGAGGGTACGAGCAGTACTTC. The encoded protein is CASSISGGRGYEQYF.

The rearrangement uses TRBV7-8 and TRBJ2-7; 9 nucleotides match TRBD1. V trimming: 5 bases; J trimming: 2 bases; junction bases outside the gene matches: 7. The CDR3 is 15 residues long. Germline CDR1 reads SGHVS; CDR2 reads FQNEAQ. The CDR3 nucleotides are TGTGCCAGCAGCCAGGCCACAGGGGGCCCCTACGAGCAGTACTTC. It translates to CASSQATGGPYEQYF.

The rearrangement uses TRBV7-9 and TRBJ2-7; 8 bases fit TRBD1. V lost 5 bases to trimming and J lost 2 bases; unmatched junction nucleotides: 5. The germline gives CDR1 SEHNR, CDR2 FQNEAQ (reference sequence). The CDR3 length is 14 residues. The CDR3 is CASSEGQEPYEQYF. In DNA form, the CDR3 reads TGTGCCAGCAGCGAGGGACAGGAGCCCTACGAGCAGTACTTC.

The rearrangement links TRBV4-1 to TRBJ2-3; 8 positions agree with TRBD2. This CDR3 comprises 16 residues. Germline V gene lookup returns CDR1 MGHRA and CDR2 YSYEKL. J was trimmed by 2 bases and V by 0 bases; bases with no gene match: 4. CDR3 protein: CASSQDTSGSTDTQYF. The CDR3 nucleotides are TGCGCCAGCAGCCAAGATACTAGCGGTTCCACAGATACGCAGTATTTT.

V usage is TRBV30 and J usage is TRBJ1-5; 10 bases map to TRBD1. CDR3 length: 17 residues. V gave up 0 bases and J gave up 0 bases; unmatched junction bases: 5. The germline V gene encodes CDR1 GTSNPN and CDR2 SVGIG (reference sequence). CDR3: CAWSVGQGRLSNQPQHF. The CDR3 coding sequence is TGTGCCTGGAGTGTGGGACAGGGGCGCCTTAGCAATCAGCCCCAGCATTTT.

This clone was recorded only once. This chain uses TRBV10-2 with TRBJ1-1; 9 bases line up with TRBD1. V was pared by 2 bases and J by 0 bases, with 7 bases of the junction left unmatched. Germline V CDR1 and CDR2: WSHSY, SAAADI. The CDR3 is 17 amino acids. This CDR3 reads CASSEPDRGFMNTEAFF. In DNA, the CDR3 is TGCGCCAGCAGTGAGCCGGACAGGGGCTTCATGAACACTGAAGCTTTCTTT.

This clone was counted a single time. The V call is TRBV27, the J call TRBJ2-5; 13 bases agree with TRBD2. V gave up 5 bases and J gave up 5 bases; unmatched junction bases: 8. In germline, CDR1 is MNHEY, CDR2 SMNVEV (reference sequence). The CDR3 is 16 amino acids. CDR3 residues: CASSPETSGRKETQYF. For the CDR3, the DNA is TGTGCCAGCAGTCCCGAGACTAGCGGGAGGAAGGAGACCCAGTACTTC.

The CDR3 loop reads CASSLEGEGTGELFF. DNA for the CDR3: TGTGCCAGCAGCTTAGAAGGGGAGGGCACCGGGGAGCTGTTTTTT. The J gene is TRBJ2-2, the V gene TRBV7-6; 7 nucleotides match TRBD2. Per germline, CDR1 SGHVS and CDR2 FNYEAQ. The CDR3 is 15 amino acids. V shed 1 base, J shed 4 bases, and the junction held 3 bases outside the gene matches.